This T cell receptor (beta chain) comes out of a study of blood T cells in healthy people across ages. For the second PCR, which ran for about 6 to 11 cycles, a sample-barcoded 5' primer and a J-beta primer mix were used. A single record per CDR3 protein comes from TCRdb applying MiXCR to the 5' RACE reads. The sample holds over 1.5 million distinct CDR3 sequences, 49% seen once. With 5 bases clipped from V and 11 bases from J, the junction kept 15 bases outside the gene matches. The CDR3 loop spans 14 amino acids. Germline V gene data show CDR1 as SGHDT and CDR2 as YYEEEE. Sequencing was carried out using blood. The TCR originated in a middle-aged woman in good health. The V gene is TRBV5-6, the J gene TRBJ2-5, with 7 bases lining up with TRBD2. As DNA, the CDR3 is TGTGCCAGCAGTACCGGGAGGACGAACTACGTGCAGTACTTC. This sequence encodes CASSTGRTNYVQYF.